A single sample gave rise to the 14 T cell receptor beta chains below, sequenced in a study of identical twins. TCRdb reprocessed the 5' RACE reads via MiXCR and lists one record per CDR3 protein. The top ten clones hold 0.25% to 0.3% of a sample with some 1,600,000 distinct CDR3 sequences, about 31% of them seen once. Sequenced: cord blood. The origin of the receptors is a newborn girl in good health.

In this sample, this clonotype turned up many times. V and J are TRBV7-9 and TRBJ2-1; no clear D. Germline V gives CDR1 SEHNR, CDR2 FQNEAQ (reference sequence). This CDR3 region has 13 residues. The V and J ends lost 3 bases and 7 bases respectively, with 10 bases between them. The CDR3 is CASSFTSRNEQFF. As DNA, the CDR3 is TGTGCCAGCAGCTTTACGTCCAGGAATGAGCAGTTCTTC.

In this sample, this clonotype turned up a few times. This chain's CDR3 is CASSQEGSGWAYEQYF. CDR3 nucleotide sequence: TGTGCCAGCAGCCAAGAAGGGAGCGGGTGGGCCTACGAGCAGTACTTC. The chain couples TRBV4-2 to TRBJ2-7; possible D gene TRBD2, 6 bases. V lost 0 bases and J 2 bases, leaving 14 bases between the germline ends. Germline loops: CDR1 LGHNA, CDR2 YNFKEQ. CDR3 length: 16 residues.

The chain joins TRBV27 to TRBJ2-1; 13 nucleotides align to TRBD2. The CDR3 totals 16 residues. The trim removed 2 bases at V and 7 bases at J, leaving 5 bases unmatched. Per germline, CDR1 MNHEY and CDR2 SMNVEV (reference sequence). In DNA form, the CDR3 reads TGTGCCAGCAGTTTAGATGGACTAGCGGGAGTTAATGAGCAGTTCTTC. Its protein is CASSLDGLAGVNEQFF.

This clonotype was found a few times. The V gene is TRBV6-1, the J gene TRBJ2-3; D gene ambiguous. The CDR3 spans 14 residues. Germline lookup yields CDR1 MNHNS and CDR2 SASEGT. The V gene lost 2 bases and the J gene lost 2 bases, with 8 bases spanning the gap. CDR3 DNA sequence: TGTGCCAGCAGTGAATTAAGTCTCACAGATACGCAGTATTTT. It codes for CASSELSLTDTQYF.

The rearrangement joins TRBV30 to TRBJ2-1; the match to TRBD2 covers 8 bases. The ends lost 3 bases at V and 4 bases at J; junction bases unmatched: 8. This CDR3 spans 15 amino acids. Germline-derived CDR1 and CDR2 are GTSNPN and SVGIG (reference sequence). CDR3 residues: CAWSSVLAVYNEQFF. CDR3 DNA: TGTGCCTGGAGCTCGGTACTAGCGGTGTACAATGAGCAGTTCTTC.

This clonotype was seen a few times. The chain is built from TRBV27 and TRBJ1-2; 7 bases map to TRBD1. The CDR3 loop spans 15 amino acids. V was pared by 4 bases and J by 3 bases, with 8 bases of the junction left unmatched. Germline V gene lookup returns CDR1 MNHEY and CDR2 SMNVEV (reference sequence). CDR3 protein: CASSSDRVGYYGYTF. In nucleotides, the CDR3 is TGTGCCAGCAGTTCAGACAGGGTAGGGTACTATGGCTACACCTTC.

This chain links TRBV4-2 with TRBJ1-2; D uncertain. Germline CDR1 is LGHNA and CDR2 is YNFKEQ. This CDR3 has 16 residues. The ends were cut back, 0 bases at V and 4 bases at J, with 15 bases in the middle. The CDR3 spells CASSQDRRYPPYGYTF. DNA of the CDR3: TGTGCCAGCAGCCAAGATCGCAGGTATCCCCCCTATGGCTACACCTTC.

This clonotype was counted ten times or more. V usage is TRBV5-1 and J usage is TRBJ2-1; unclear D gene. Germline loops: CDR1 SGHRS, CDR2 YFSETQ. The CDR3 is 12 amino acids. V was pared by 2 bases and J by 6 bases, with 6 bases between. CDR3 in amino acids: CASSFSFNEQFF. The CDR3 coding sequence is TGCGCCAGCAGCTTCTCGTTCAATGAGCAGTTCTTC. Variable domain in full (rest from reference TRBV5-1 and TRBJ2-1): KAGVTQTPRYLIKTRGQQVTLSCSPISGHRSVSWYQQTPGQGLQFLFEYFSETQRNKGNFPGRFSGRQFSNSRSEMNVSTLELGDSALYLCASSFSFNEQFFGPGTRLTVL.

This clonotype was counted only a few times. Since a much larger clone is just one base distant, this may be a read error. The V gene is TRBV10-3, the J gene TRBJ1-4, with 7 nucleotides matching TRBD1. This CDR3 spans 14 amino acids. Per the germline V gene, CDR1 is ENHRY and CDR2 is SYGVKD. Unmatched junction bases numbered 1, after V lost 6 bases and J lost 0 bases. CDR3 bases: TGTGCCATCAGGGGGACAGCAACTAATGAAAAACTGTTTTTT. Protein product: CAIRGTATNEKLFF.

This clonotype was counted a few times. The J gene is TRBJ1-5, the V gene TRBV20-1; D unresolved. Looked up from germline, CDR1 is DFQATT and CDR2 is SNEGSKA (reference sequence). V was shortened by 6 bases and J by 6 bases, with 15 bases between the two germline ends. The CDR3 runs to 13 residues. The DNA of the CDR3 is TGCAGTGCCCCCGGTGAGGTGGGTCAGCCCCAGCATTTT. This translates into CSAPGEVGQPQHF.

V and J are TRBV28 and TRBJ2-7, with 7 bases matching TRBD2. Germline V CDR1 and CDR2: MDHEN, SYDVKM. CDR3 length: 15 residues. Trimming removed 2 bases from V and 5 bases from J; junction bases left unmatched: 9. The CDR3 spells CASSLIGGGVNEQYF. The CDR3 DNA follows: TGTGCCAGCAGTTTAATTGGGGGAGGGGTCAACGAGCAGTACTTC.

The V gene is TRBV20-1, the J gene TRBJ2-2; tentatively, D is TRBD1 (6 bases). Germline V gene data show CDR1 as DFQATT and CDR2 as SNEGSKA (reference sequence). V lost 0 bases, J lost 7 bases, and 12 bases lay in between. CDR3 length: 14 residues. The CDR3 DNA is TGCAGTGCTAGAGATCGCAGGGGTGTCGGGGAGCTGTTTTTT. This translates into CSARDRRGVGELFF.

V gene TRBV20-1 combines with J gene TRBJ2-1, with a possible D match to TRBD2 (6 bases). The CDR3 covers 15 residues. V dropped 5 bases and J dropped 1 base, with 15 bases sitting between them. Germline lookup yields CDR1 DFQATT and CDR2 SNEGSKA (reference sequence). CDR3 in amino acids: CSAVTSSLSYNEQFF. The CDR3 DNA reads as TGCAGTGCTGTAACTAGCTCCCTTTCCTACAATGAGCAGTTCTTC.

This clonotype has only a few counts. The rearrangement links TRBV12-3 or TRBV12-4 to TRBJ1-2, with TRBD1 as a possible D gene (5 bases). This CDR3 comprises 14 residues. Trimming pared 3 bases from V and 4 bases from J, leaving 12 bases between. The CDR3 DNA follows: TGTGCCAGCAGTTTCGCGGGACTTATCTATGGCTACACCTTC. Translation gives CASSFAGLIYGYTF.